Included here is one TCR beta chain sequence, with context. Its antigen has not been determined. There are no base qualities to consult, and no much larger clone falls within one base. The CDR3 holds 16 amino acids from the cysteine to the phenylalanine. Solely the CDR3 DNA is kept, with 48 bases framed from the first base. Trimming costs V 0 bases and J 6 bases, and their ends lie 16 bases apart. CDR1 and CDR2 (LNHNV, YYDKDF) derive from the germline V gene (reference sequence). The iRepertoire nested amplicon-rescue multiplex PCR (arm-PCR) platform was used to amplify TCR alpha and beta CDR3 regions from RNA. One-step reverse transcription and amplification used about 85-450 ng of tissue mRNA or PBMC total RNA as input. Following bead purification, Illumina adapters were added by a secondary multiplex PCR, and the libraries were gel-purified between 200 and 400 bp. The libraries contained internal 6-nucleotide barcodes that were used for demultiplexing. Sequencing of the libraries was done on an Illumina MiSeq using 2x220 or 2x250 nucleotide paired-end reads. As for the original processing: FLASH 1.2.11 was used to merge paired reads, and BWA-MEM then aligned the reads to the GRCh37 human genome before TRA and TRB reads were extracted. For V and J assignment, an IMGT-derived reference of cassette sequences and CDR3 motifs that included pseudogenes was used. Reads were translated in three frames, and productive CDR3s were defined as those with a C...FGXG motif and no stop codons. Unique combinations of V-J cassette pair and CDR3 amino acid sequence were defined as clonotypes. Hamming distance filtering was applied to reads, with thresholds set by the sequence error rate of each sample in mapped regions. The raw public reads went through TCRdb reprocessing: fastp at Q25, MiXCR clone calling, in-frame beta chains kept. Identical CDR3 protein sequences are pooled into one entry, listed with their most common genes and DNA. V and J calls and clone size were set by TCRdb, not the authors. The sample table contains about 210,000 distinct CDR3 sequences; only one count was recorded for 32% of them. Around 20% of the sample goes to the ten largest clones.

These data originate in a study of glioma-infiltrating T cells listed by TCRdb under 2016. About the full investigation: Sequencing of TCR alpha- and beta-chain repertoires was performed on glioma tissue, on non-neoplastic brain tissue, and on matched peripheral blood mononuclear cells. To measure divergence between tissue and blood T-cell populations, each tissue-infiltrating repertoire was compared with the peripheral blood repertoire of the same patient. The paired cohort was made up of three low-grade glioma patients, seven to nine primary glioblastoma patients and three non-glioma patients who contributed non-neoplastic brain tissue. Results and caveats for the whole study, not just this receptor: The group comparisons were based on small numbers of patients: three non-neoplastic, three low-grade glioma and about eight glioblastoma patients. VJ-independent divergence between tissue and blood was found to be below expectation in non-neoplastic patients but above expectation in all gliomas, particularly low-grade gliomas. Tissue and blood shared very few CDR3 sequences, a result attributed to high CDR3 diversity and limited sampling.

This TCR came from a human donor with low-grade glioma or glioblastoma, undergoing nonglioma brain surgery, or in good health (not recorded which). The V and J segments used are TRBV15 and TRBJ2-3; D gene: possibly TRBD1, on 5 matching bases. Material: glioma tissue, nonneoplastic brain tissue, or PBMCs (not recorded which). The DNA is TGTGCCACCAGCAGAGATAGAGGACAAAGACGGGATACGCAGTATTTT. The encoded protein is CATSRDRGQRRDTQYF.